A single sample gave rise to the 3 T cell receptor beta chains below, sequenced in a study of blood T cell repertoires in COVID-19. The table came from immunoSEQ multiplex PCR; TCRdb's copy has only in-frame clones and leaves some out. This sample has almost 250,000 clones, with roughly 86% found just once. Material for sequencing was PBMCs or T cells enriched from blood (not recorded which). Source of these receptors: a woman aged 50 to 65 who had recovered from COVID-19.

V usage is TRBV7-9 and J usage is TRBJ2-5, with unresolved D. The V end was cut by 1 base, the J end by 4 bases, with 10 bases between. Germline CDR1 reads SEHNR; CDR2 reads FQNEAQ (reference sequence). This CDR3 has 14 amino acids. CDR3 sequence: CASSLGLSVETQYF. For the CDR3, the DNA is TGTGCCAGCAGCTTAGGACTTTCGGTAGAGACCCAGTACTTC.

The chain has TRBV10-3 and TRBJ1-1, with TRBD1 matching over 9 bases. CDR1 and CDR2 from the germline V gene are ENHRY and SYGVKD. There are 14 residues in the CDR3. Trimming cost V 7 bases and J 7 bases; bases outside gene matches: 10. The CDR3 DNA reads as TGTGCCATCAAGGGACAGGGAAGGTATGGTGAAGCTTTCTTT. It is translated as CAIKGQGRYGEAFF.

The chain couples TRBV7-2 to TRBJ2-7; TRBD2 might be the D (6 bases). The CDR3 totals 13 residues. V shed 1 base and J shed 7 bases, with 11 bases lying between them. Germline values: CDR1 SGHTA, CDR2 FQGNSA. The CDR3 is CASSLEAGREQYF. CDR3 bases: TGTGCCAGCAGCTTAGAGGCGGGGAGAGAGCAGTACTTC.